One and the same sample provided the 22 T cell receptor beta chains below, sequenced in a study of blood T cells in healthy people across ages. Together with a sample-barcoded 5' primer, a J-beta primer mix was included in a second PCR lasting about 6 to 11 cycles. TCRdb redid the calling of the 5' RACE reads with MiXCR, one entry per CDR3 protein. Found here are over 600,000 distinct CDR3 sequences, about half of them singletons; the top ten hold about a sixth. Material for sequencing was blood. These receptors were obtained from a man at least 80 years old in good health.

The chain recombines TRBV12-3 or TRBV12-4 with TRBJ1-1; the D is unclear. CDR3 size: 13 residues. Deletions cut 6 bases from V and 1 base from J, with 9 bases between. CDR3 nucleotide sequence: TGTGCCAGCAGCACACTCTCGAACACTGAAGCTTTCTTT. It codes for CASSTLSNTEAFF.

This clonotype has a count of ten or more. The gene calls are TRBV7-2 and TRBJ2-3; the D is unclear. The germline CDR1 and CDR2 sequences are SGHTA and FQGNSA. The CDR3 spans 14 residues. The germline V and J ends were trimmed by 5 bases and 4 bases, with 13 bases remaining between them. In nucleotides, the CDR3 is TGTGCCAGCAGCACAATGATAGGTGCAGATACGCAGTATTTT. This sequence encodes CASSTMIGADTQYF.

At least ten counts were recorded for this clonotype. The rearrangement joins TRBV4-2 to TRBJ1-5; 9 bases agree with TRBD1. J gave up 3 bases and V 3 bases, and 6 bases lay outside the gene matches. This CDR3 is built from 16 residues. CDR1 and CDR2 from the germline V gene are LGHNA and YNFKEQ. The CDR3: CASSQETGGINQPQHF. The CDR3 region has the DNA TGTGCCAGCAGCCAGGAGACAGGGGGGATCAATCAGCCCCAGCATTTT.

This chain connects TRBV7-2 to TRBJ2-1; 12 bases align to TRBD2. Germline V lookup: CDR1 SGHTA, CDR2 FQGNSA. The CDR3 is 14 residues long. V dropped 7 bases and J dropped 10; count of bases not matched to a gene: 8. The CDR3 nucleotides are TGTGCCAGCACGTACGGACTAGCGGGAAAGGAGCAGTTCTTC. Amino acids: CASTYGLAGKEQFF.

The V call is TRBV20-1, the J call TRBJ2-5; possible D gene TRBD2, 5 bases. The DNA end favors TRBJ2-4, so the J call may be wrong. The CDR3 is 15 residues long. The germline CDR1 and CDR2 sequences are DFQATT and SNEGSKA (reference sequence). The CDR3, as DNA: TGCAGTGCCCTCAGCCCCTCGGGGACCAAAAACATTCAGTACTTC. This encodes CSALSPSGTKNIQYF.

The chain links TRBV6-6 to TRBJ2-2; TRBD2 agrees at 7 bases. Germline V gene lookup returns CDR1 MNHNY and CDR2 SVGAGI (reference sequence). The trim removed 7 bases at V and 3 bases at J, leaving 2 bases unmatched. This CDR3 comprises 13 residues. CDR3 nucleotides: TGTGCCAGCACAGCGGGGCACACCGGGGAGCTGTTTTTT. Encoded protein: CASTAGHTGELFF.

The chain employs TRBV5-4 and TRBJ2-5; the match to TRBD1 covers 10 bases. This CDR3 contains 13 residues. Trimming removed 2 bases from V and 11 bases from J; junction bases left unmatched: 6. Germline V gene sequence: CDR1 SGHNT, CDR2 YYREEE (reference sequence). DNA of the CDR3: TGTGCCAGCAGCTTCGACAGGGGGCGTGAGCAGTACTTC. Protein sequence: CASSFDRGREQYF.

The rearrangement uses TRBV20-1 and TRBJ1-2; D might be TRBD1 (5 bases). The germline V and J ends were trimmed by 1 base and 8 bases, with 11 bases remaining between them. The CDR3 runs 12 residues. Germline CDR1 DFQATT, CDR2 SNEGSKA (reference sequence). The CDR3 reads CSARGGSMGYTF. The DNA for the CDR3 is TGCAGTGCTAGAGGGGGGTCTATGGGCTACACCTTC.

This clonotype has a handful of counts. V gene TRBV21-1 combines with J gene TRBJ2-1. TRBV21-1 is a known pseudogene. The CDR3 extends over 12 amino acids. The CDR3 DNA is TGTGCCAGCAGCAAACAGTATAATGAGCAGTTCTTC. Translating gives CASSKQYNEQFF.

The chain is built from TRBV12-3 or TRBV12-4 and TRBJ2-1; 7 bases map to TRBD1. This CDR3 has 15 residues. V lost 7 bases to trimming and J lost 10 bases; unmatched junction nucleotides: 16. Written as DNA, the CDR3 is TGTGCCAGCAACTCTCCCCGGGACAGTCCTTCGGAGCAGTTCTTC. Amino acid sequence: CASNSPRDSPSEQFF.

The chain recombines TRBV28 with TRBJ1-1, with D maybe TRBD1 (6 bases). Trimming stripped 2 bases from V and 6 bases from J, with 13 bases between. There are 14 residues in the CDR3. Germline V gene data show CDR1 as MDHEN and CDR2 as SYDVKM. This chain's CDR3 is CASSLTGLMSEAFF. As DNA, the CDR3 is TGTGCCAGCAGTTTAACAGGGTTAATGTCTGAAGCTTTCTTT.

The chain links TRBV24-1 to TRBJ2-4; 10 bases map to TRBD1. The DNA end favors TRBJ2-7, so the J call may be wrong. Germline CDR1 is KGHDR and CDR2 is SFDVKD. The CDR3 is made up of 16 amino acids. CDR3 bases: TGTGCCACCAGTGATCTCTCCGGGACAGGGGTATACGAGCAGTACTTC. Amino acid sequence: CATSDLSGTGVYEQYF.

The chain recombines TRBV27 with TRBJ2-1, with 7 bases that match TRBD2. V trimming: 5 bases; J trimming: 5 bases; junction bases outside the gene matches: 12. The CDR3 spans 16 residues. CDR1 MNHEY and CDR2 SMNVEV come from the germline V gene (reference sequence). This CDR3 reads CASSLHGDGTNNEQFF. CDR3 bases: TGTGCCAGCAGTCTGCATGGCGACGGGACTAACAATGAGCAGTTCTTC.

Turning to this clonotype: No conserved phenylalanine or tryptophan is present at the end of the CDR3, so a read error is the likely explanation. The rearrangement uses TRBV6-2 or TRBV6-3 and TRBJ2-1; D gene uncertain. Looked up from germline, CDR1 is MNHEY and CDR2 is SVGEGT. V lost 0 bases to trimming and J lost 0 bases, with 12 bases between them. This CDR3 has 17 residues. The CDR3 reads CASSYSKVKLSYNEQFI. The DNA for the CDR3 is TGTGCCAGCAGTTACTCGAAAGTTAAGCTCTCCTACAATGAGCAGTTCATC.

This clonotype was counted at least ten times. This rearrangement joins TRBV7-3 to TRBJ2-5; a weak D match, TRBD2 (6 bases). V lost 0 bases and J lost 5, with 10 bases in between. Germline lookup yields CDR1 SGHTA and CDR2 FQGTGA. CDR3 length: 14 amino acids. The CDR3 DNA sequence: TGTGCCAGCAGCTTAACGGGGGGTCAGGAGACCCAGTACTTC. It codes for CASSLTGGQETQYF.

The CDR3: CASSQDSREGATNEKLFF. As DNA, the CDR3 is TGCGCCAGCAGCCAAGATTCCCGCGAGGGGGCAACTAATGAAAAACTGTTTTTT. The genes are TRBV4-3 and TRBJ1-4, with D possibly TRBD1 on 6 matching bases. The CDR3 has 18 residues. Germline CDR1 and CDR2: LGHNA and YSLEER. The V and J ends lost 0 bases and 0 bases respectively, with 14 bases between them.

About this clonotype itself: Possible read error: a much larger clone is one base away. The chain uses TRBV27 and TRBJ1-6; perhaps TRBD1 as D (6 bases). The germline CDR1 and CDR2 sequences are MNHEY and SMNVEV (reference sequence). The CDR3 spans 15 residues. The CDR3 coding sequence is TGTGCCAGCAGTTTATTACAGGGAATTGATTCACCCCACCACTTT. This sequence encodes CASSLLQGIDSPHHF.

This clonotype was detected a few times. The chain carries TRBV6-4 and TRBJ2-3; D gene uncertain. V was shortened by 5 bases and J by 1 base, with 7 bases between the two germline ends. Germline CDR1 is MRHNA and CDR2 is SNTAGT. CDR3 length: 13 amino acids. The CDR3 here is CASSWKGTDTQYF. The CDR3, as DNA: TGTGCCAGCAGTTGGAAAGGCACAGATACGCAGTATTTT.

This clonotype was detected only a few times. The chain links TRBV28 to TRBJ2-1; maybe TRBD1 (6 bases). Trimming left V 10 bases short and J 0 bases short, with 13 bases between. Germline lookup yields CDR1 MDHEN and CDR2 SYDVKM. The CDR3 is 14 residues long. The CDR3 here is CAIEEDSSYNEQFF. The CDR3 DNA reads TGTGCCATCGAGGAGGACAGCTCCTACAATGAGCAGTTCTTC.

The chain carries TRBV4-3 and TRBJ1-2; D might be TRBD1 (5 bases). The CDR3 has 16 residues. The germline gives CDR1 LGHNA, CDR2 YSLEER. Trimming shortened V by 0 bases and J by 2 bases, and 13 bases separated the two germline ends. This CDR3 is CASSQDWGRLNYGYTF. CDR3 DNA: TGCGCCAGCAGCCAAGATTGGGGCAGGTTGAACTATGGCTACACCTTC.

This clonotype was seen at least ten times. This rearrangement joins TRBV20-1 to TRBJ2-1; 11 bases map to TRBD2. Germline V CDR1 and CDR2: DFQATT, SNEGSKA (reference sequence). The CDR3 is made up of 14 amino acids. V shed 4 bases and J 4 bases; nucleotides not matched to a gene: 3. The CDR3 DNA is TGCAGTGCTACGACTAGCGGGATGTACAATGAGCAGTTCTTC. This codes for CSATTSGMYNEQFF.

This clonotype has more than one count but fewer than ten. The chain uses TRBV20-1 and TRBJ2-3, with TRBD2 matching over 9 bases. The germline V gene has CDR1 DFQATT and CDR2 SNEGSKA (reference sequence). V lost 6 bases, J lost 4 bases, and 8 bases stayed unmatched. CDR3 length equals 14 residues. DNA for the CDR3: TGCAGTGCCCCGGCTAGCGGGATCCCAGATACGCAGTATTTT. Its protein is CSAPASGIPDTQYF.